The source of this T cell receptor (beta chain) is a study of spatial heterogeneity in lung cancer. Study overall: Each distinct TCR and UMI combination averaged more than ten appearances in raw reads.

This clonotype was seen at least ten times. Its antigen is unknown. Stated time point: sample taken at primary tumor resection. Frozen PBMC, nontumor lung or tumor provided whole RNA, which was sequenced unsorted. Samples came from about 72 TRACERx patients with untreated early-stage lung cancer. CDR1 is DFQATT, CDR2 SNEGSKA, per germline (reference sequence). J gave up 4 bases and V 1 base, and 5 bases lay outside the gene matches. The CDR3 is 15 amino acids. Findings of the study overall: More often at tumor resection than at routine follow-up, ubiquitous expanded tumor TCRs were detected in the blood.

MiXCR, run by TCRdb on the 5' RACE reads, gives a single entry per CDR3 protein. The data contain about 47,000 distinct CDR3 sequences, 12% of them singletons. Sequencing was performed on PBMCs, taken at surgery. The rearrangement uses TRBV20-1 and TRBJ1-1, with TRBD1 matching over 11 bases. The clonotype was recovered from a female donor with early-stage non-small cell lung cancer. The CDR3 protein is CSARGWTGGRTEAFF. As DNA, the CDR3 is TGCAGTGCTAGAGGCTGGACAGGGGGCCGCACTGAAGCTTTCTTT.